This note documents a single TCR beta chain sequence. V was shortened by 0 bases and J by 3 bases, with 8 bases between the two germline ends. The length of the CDR3 is 14 residues. Germline V gene lookup returns CDR1 DFQATT and CDR2 SNEGSKA (reference sequence). Each CDR3 protein gets one entry after TCRdb re-called the RT-PCR reads with MiXCR. The repertoire holds 550,000 to 750,000 distinct CDR3 sequences, with 13% to 15% as singletons. V and J are TRBV20-1 and TRBJ2-2; TRBD1 or TRBD2 may be the D gene (5 bases each). The source of this sequence is a female donor in good health, serving as a healthy control. Input material: memory CD4+ T cells from blood. The CDR3: CSARDLGHTGELFF. CDR3 in DNA: TGCAGTGCTAGAGATTTGGGACACACCGGGGAGCTGTTTTTT.